A single sample is the source of the 11 T cell receptor beta chains below, sequenced in a study of T cells in Graves' hyperthyroidism and ophthalmopathy. Amplification of TCR beta CDR3 regions used RNA as the template. HTBI primers were employed in a first-round RT-PCR of the TCR CDR3. TCRdb used MiXCR to reprocess the multiplex PCR reads, holding one entry per CDR3 protein. Of about 360,000 distinct CDR3 sequences listed, more than 15% were seen once; the top ten hold roughly 25%. The sample consisted of blood. These receptor sequences come from a woman aged 18-29 years with Graves' hyperthyroidism that later progressed to Graves' ophthalmopathy.

This clonotype was seen ten or more times. V is TRBV5-1 and J is TRBJ2-3; D is unclear. Germline loops: CDR1 SGHRS, CDR2 YFSETQ. The germline V and J ends were trimmed by 0 bases and 4 bases, with 15 bases remaining between them. The length of the CDR3 is 16 residues. CDR3 loop: CASSLDARRGPDTQYF. CDR3 in DNA: TGCGCCAGCAGCTTGGATGCGCGGAGAGGCCCAGATACGCAGTATTTT.

V usage is TRBV7-9 and J usage is TRBJ2-1; 7 nucleotides match TRBD2. CDR1 and CDR2 (germline): SEHNR, FQNEAQ (reference sequence). This CDR3 contains 15 residues. Trimming took 1 base from V and 5 from J; bases not matched to a gene: 5. The CDR3 spells CASSLVRGRDNEQFF. As DNA, the CDR3 is TGTGCCAGCAGCTTAGTACGCGGGAGAGACAATGAGCAGTTCTTC.

This clonotype was seen ten or more times. The genes are TRBV10-3 and TRBJ2-2; maybe TRBD1 (6 bases). The CDR3 contains 15 residues. CDR1 is ENHRY and CDR2 is SYGVKD in the germline V gene. V was clipped by 6 bases and J by 4 bases, with 15 bases between them. The CDR3 sequence is CAIRADRRSTGELFF. The CDR3 nucleotides are TGTGCCATCAGGGCCGACAGGAGGAGCACCGGGGAGCTGTTTTTT.

This clonotype has a handful of counts. The V call is TRBV25-1, the J call TRBJ1-2, with D unclear. With 8 bases removed from V and 5 bases from J, the gap between germline ends came to 18 bases. Germline V gene lookup returns CDR1 MGHDK and CDR2 SYGVNS. The CDR3 spans 14 residues. The CDR3 sequence: CASRHSAGGYGYTF. The DNA of the CDR3 is TGTGCCAGCCGCCATAGCGCAGGTGGATATGGCTACACCTTC.

This clonotype was detected a few times. The CDR3 spells CASSPKATSGAVTGWNEQFF. DNA of the CDR3: TGTGCCAGTAGTCCCAAAGCGACTAGCGGGGCTGTAACTGGGTGGAATGAGCAGTTCTTC. The chain has TRBV19 and TRBJ2-1; 11 positions match TRBD2. The CDR3 spans 20 residues. Germline assignment: CDR1 LNHDA and CDR2 SQIVND (reference sequence). Losses at the gene ends were 5 bases for V and 7 bases for J; bases not matched to a gene: 22.

This clonotype was seen a handful of times. The chain uses TRBV15 and TRBJ2-5; TRBD2 matches 12 bases. Germline CDR1 and CDR2: LNHNV and YYDKDF (reference sequence). This CDR3 has 17 amino acids. V was pared by 5 bases and J by 5 bases, with 12 bases of the junction left unmatched. The CDR3 DNA is TGTGCCACCAGCCTCGGGGCTAGCGGGAGGGCCAGGGAGACCCAGTACTTC. It codes for CATSLGASGRARETQYF.

The rearrangement joins TRBV19 to TRBJ1-5, with D possibly matching TRBD1 (6 bases). The germline CDR1 and CDR2 sequences are LNHDA and SQIVND (reference sequence). Trimming pared 4 bases from V and 0 bases from J, leaving 13 bases between. CDR3 size: 16 residues. CDR3 in DNA: TGTGCCAGTAGTACCGCCGGACAGTATAGCAATCAGCCCCAGCATTTT. Protein: CASSTAGQYSNQPQHF. Full variable domain (remainder filled in from reference TRBV19 and TRBJ1-5): DGGITQSPKYLFRKEGQNVTLSCEQNLNHDAMYWYRQDPGQGLRLIYYSQIVNDFQKGDIAEGYSVSREKKESFPLTVTSAQKNPTAFYLCASSTAGQYSNQPQHFGDGTRLSIL.

This clonotype came up a few times. The V call is TRBV30, the J call TRBJ2-7; D possibly corresponds to TRBD1 (5 bases). V lost 2 bases and J 6 bases, leaving 17 bases between the germline ends. Per germline, CDR1 GTSNPN and CDR2 SVGIG (reference sequence). The length of the CDR3 is 14 residues. The CDR3 bases are TGTGCCTGGAGTCCGGCGGCTGGGGCGAGCGAGCAGTACTTC. The encoded protein is CAWSPAAGASEQYF. Full variable domain (rest looked up from reference TRBV30 and TRBJ2-7): SQTIHQWPATLVQPVGSPLSLECTVEGTSNPNLYWYRQAAGRGLQLLFYSVGIGQISSEVPQNLSASRPQDRQFILSSKKLLLSDSGFYLCAWSPAAGASEQYFGPGTRLTVT.

This clonotype was detected ten times or more. The chain is built from TRBV7-2 and TRBJ2-3; 9 nucleotides align to TRBD1. Germline V gene lookup returns CDR1 SGHTA and CDR2 FQGNSA. J lost 2 bases, V lost 3 bases, and 3 bases had no gene match. The CDR3 contains 15 residues. DNA of the CDR3: TGTGCCAGCAGCTTCCGGGACAGGGCCACAGATACGCAGTATTTT. Its protein product is CASSFRDRATDTQYF.

The CDR3 sequence: CASSPGLAGGEQFF. In nucleotides, the CDR3 is TGTGCCAGCAGCCCGGGACTAGCGGGAGGTGAGCAGTTCTTC. This chain connects TRBV7-2 to TRBJ2-1; 15 positions agree with TRBD2. In germline, CDR1 is SGHTA, CDR2 FQGNSA. V was clipped by 5 bases and J by 9 bases; unmatched bases: 2. The CDR3 runs to 14 residues. Using reference TRBV7-2 and TRBJ2-1 for the parts outside the CDR3, the full variable domain is GAGVSQSPSNKVTEKGKDVELRCDPISGHTALYWYRQSLGQGLEFLIYFQGNSAPDKSGLPSDRFSAERTGGSVSTLTIQRTQQEDSAVYLCASSPGLAGGEQFFGPGTRLTVL.

This clonotype was counted once. This chain uses TRBV19 with TRBJ2-2, with D possibly TRBD2 on 6 matching bases. The germline CDR1 and CDR2 sequences are LNHDA and SQIVND (reference sequence). Trimming pared 2 bases from V and 3 bases from J, leaving 10 bases between. The CDR3 covers 15 residues. This CDR3 is CASSIYGGDTGELFF. CDR3 DNA: TGTGCCAGTAGTATATACGGGGGAGACACCGGGGAGCTGTTTTTT.